Each of the 5 T cell receptor beta chains below was sequenced from the same sample in a study of blood T cell repertoires in COVID-19. Only in-frame clones appear in the TCRdb table, and some are missing; sequencing was by immunoSEQ multiplex PCR. The repertoire includes 160,000 or so clones, 83% of them detected once, and about 1.5% sits in the top ten. The specimen was peripheral blood. Every receptor here comes from a human donor in a cohort sampled during active COVID-19.

This clone was detected a few times. The rearrangement links TRBV7-2 to TRBJ1-5, with TRBD1 as a possible D gene (6 bases). The CDR3 runs to 16 residues. CDR1 and CDR2 (germline): SGHTA, FQGNSA. The V end lost 4 bases, the J end lost 2 bases, and 15 bases lay between the germline ends. Written as DNA, the CDR3 is TGTGCCAGCAGCTCTATCCCAGGGGTTGGCAATCAGCCCCAGCATTTT. Protein sequence: CASSSIPGVGNQPQHF.

The V gene is TRBV25-1, the J gene TRBJ2-1; TRBD2 agrees at 11 bases. The CDR3 is 17 residues long. The germline V gene encodes CDR1 MGHDK and CDR2 SYGVNS. Germline trimming cut 6 bases from V and 9 bases from J; bases unmatched to any gene: 16. The CDR3 here is CASSRRGGSGRGGEQFF. In nucleotides, the CDR3 is TGTGCCAGCAGCCGCAGGGGGGGTAGCGGGAGGGGCGGTGAGCAGTTCTTC.

The chain links TRBV4-3 to TRBJ1-4; D might be TRBD1 (5 bases). Germline CDR1 is LGHNA and CDR2 is YSLEER. This CDR3 has 16 residues. V lost 0 bases and J lost 5, with 13 bases in between. CDR3 sequence (DNA): TGCGCCAGCAGCCAAGAAAGAACAGGTATAAATGAAAAACTGTTTTTT. Translating it yields CASSQERTGINEKLFF.

This chain links TRBV6-2 or TRBV6-3 with TRBJ1-1; D is unclear. CDR3 size: 16 residues. CDR1 is MNHEY, CDR2 SVGEGT, per germline. Trimming stripped 6 bases from V and 5 bases from J, with 22 bases between. The CDR3 reads CASSSDKAKAGTEAFF. The CDR3 nucleotides are TGTGCCAGCAGCTCAGACAAGGCCAAGGCGGGGACTGAAGCTTTCTTT.

The chain joins TRBV25-1 to TRBJ2-7; the match to TRBD2 covers 15 bases. Germline CDR1 MGHDK, CDR2 SYGVNS. The V segment lost 3 bases and the J segment 1 base; nucleotides outside the gene matches: 7. CDR3 length: 18 amino acids. CDR3 in amino acids: CASSDGTSGRPSSYEQYF. The DNA of the CDR3 is TGTGCCAGCAGTGACGGGACTAGCGGGAGGCCGAGTTCCTACGAGCAGTACTTC.